Following are 16 T cell receptor beta chains from one sample sequenced in a study of PD-L1 blockade in urothelial cancer. Stated time point: peripheral blood 6 weeks after treatment start. The table came from immunoSEQ multiplex PCR; TCRdb's copy has only in-frame clones and leaves some out. The sample yields around 110,000 clones, roughly 91% seen once. This material consisted of PBMCs, taken around atezolizumab (anti-PD-L1) treatment. Receptor source: a man aged 60 to 75 with urothelial cancer.

This clone was counted between two and nine times. The chain recombines TRBV28 with TRBJ2-1, with a tentative D call TRBD2 (5 bases). The CDR3 length is 14 residues. V lost 5 bases to trimming and J lost 4 bases, with 12 bases between them. CDR1 MDHEN and CDR2 SYDVKM come from the germline V gene. The CDR3: CASSSRGRYNEQFF. CDR3 coding DNA: TGTGCCAGCAGTAGCCGGGGAAGGTACAATGAGCAGTTCTTC.

V usage is TRBV6-6 and J usage is TRBJ1-2; 9 bases map to TRBD1. V shed 6 bases, J shed 8 bases, and the junction held 7 bases outside the gene matches. The CDR3 loop spans 13 amino acids. The V gene's germline CDR1 is MNHNY and CDR2 SVGAGI (reference sequence). Here the CDR3 reads CASSQQGARGYTF. The CDR3, as DNA: TGTGCCAGCAGCCAACAGGGGGCTAGGGGCTACACCTTC.

The rearrangement links TRBV9 to TRBJ2-1; 12 bases are shared with TRBD2. The V segment lost 0 bases and the J segment 9 bases; nucleotides outside the gene matches: 13. Germline lookup yields CDR1 SGDLS and CDR2 YYNGEE. The length of the CDR3 is 18 residues. The CDR3 sequence: CASSVALPTILAGGEQFF. CDR3 sequence (DNA): TGTGCCAGCAGCGTAGCCCTTCCCACCATACTAGCGGGAGGTGAGCAGTTCTTC.

The chain is built from TRBV5-1 and TRBJ1-3, with D perhaps TRBD1 (6 bases). CDR3 size: 15 residues. V gave up 4 bases and J gave up 3 bases, with 14 bases separating them. The germline V gene has CDR1 SGHRS and CDR2 YFSETQ. CDR3 protein: CASSLGALGGNTIYF. CDR3 DNA: TGCGCCAGCAGCCTGGGGGCTTTGGGTGGAAACACCATATATTTT. The full variable domain, completed using reference TRBV5-1 and TRBJ1-3, is KAGVTQTPRYLIKTRGQQVTLSCSPISGHRSVSWYQQTPGQGLQFLFEYFSETQRNKGNFPGRFSGRQFSNSRSEMNVSTLELGDSALYLCASSLGALGGNTIYFGEGSWLTVV.

This clone was counted once. The chain recombines TRBV6-5 with TRBJ2-6; 7 nucleotides match TRBD1. This CDR3 is 15 amino acids long. J was trimmed by 2 bases and V by 6 bases; bases with no gene match: 4. Germline V gene sequence: CDR1 MNHEY, CDR2 SVGAGI. For the CDR3, the DNA is TGTGCCAGCAGGAGTACAGGGGCTGGGGCCAACGTCCTGACTTTC. Its translation: CASRSTGAGANVLTF.

The chain combines TRBV27 with TRBJ1-2; 8 nucleotides align to TRBD1. The CDR3 spans 15 residues. Germline V gives CDR1 MNHEY, CDR2 SMNVEV (reference sequence). V lost 5 bases, J lost 8 bases, and 13 bases stayed unmatched. CDR3 region: CASSPLLGQEGGYTF. CDR3 DNA: TGTGCCAGCAGTCCACTCCTGGGACAGGAGGGAGGCTACACCTTC.

The V call is TRBV28, the J call TRBJ2-2; TRBD2 agrees at 9 bases. V shed 5 bases, J shed 4 bases, and the junction held 5 bases outside the gene matches. The CDR3 has 15 amino acids. The germline V gene has CDR1 MDHEN and CDR2 SYDVKM. The CDR3, as DNA: TGTGCCAGCAGTGCACCTAGCGGGACCACCGGGGAGCTGTTTTTT. It yields the protein CASSAPSGTTGELFF.

This clone was counted only a few times. V gene TRBV7-8 combines with J gene TRBJ2-7, with 10 bases lining up with TRBD1. Losses at the gene ends were 5 bases for V and 1 base for J; bases not matched to a gene: 8. Germline CDR1 is SGHVS and CDR2 is FQNEAQ. The CDR3 runs 16 residues. The CDR3 DNA sequence: TGTGCCAGCAGCCCGTGGGGGACAGGGGATTCCTACGAGCAGTACTTC. It encodes CASSPWGTGDSYEQYF.

This chain connects TRBV2 to TRBJ1-1; the D is unclear. CDR1 is SNHLY and CDR2 is FYNNEI in the germline V gene. Trimming took off 6 bases at V and 4 bases at J, with 15 bases between the two ends. The CDR3 sequence is 14 residues long. The CDR3 DNA reads TGTGCCAGCAGCCAACAAGGAGAAGGCACTGAAGCTTTCTTT. Its protein product is CASSQQGEGTEAFF.

This clone was found once. The junction does not match germline at one end; this may be a read error. The chain combines TRBV6-6 with TRBJ2-7; D ambiguous. The germline V gene has CDR1 MNHNY and CDR2 SVGAGI (reference sequence). This CDR3 region has 10 residues. The CDR3 reads CATLVVEPYF. The CDR3 DNA sequence: TGTGCCACCCTGGTGGTCGAGCCGTACTTC.

The V call is TRBV15, the J call TRBJ1-1; 9 nucleotides agree with TRBD1. After removal of 1 base from V and 1 base from J, the junction contained 1 base not matched to a gene. The germline V gene has CDR1 LNHNV and CDR2 YYDKDF (reference sequence). This CDR3 is 15 amino acids long. The CDR3 coding sequence is TGTGCCACCAGCAGAGGGGACAGGGCGAACACTGAAGCTTTCTTT. Protein: CATSRGDRANTEAFF.

V usage is TRBV9 and J usage is TRBJ2-7; 8 nucleotides match TRBD1. The CDR3 is 13 amino acids. The V gene end was trimmed by 3 bases and the J gene end by 3 bases; junction bases not matched to a gene: 2. From germline, CDR1 is SGDLS and CDR2 YYNGEE. Here the CDR3 DNA reads TGTGCCAGCAGCGGAACAGGGGGCTACGAGCAGTACTTC. Translating it yields CASSGTGGYEQYF. The full variable domain, rest sourced from reference TRBV9 and TRBJ2-7, is DSGVTQTPKHLITATGQRVTLRCSPRSGDLSVYWYQQSLDQGLQFLIQYYNGEERAKGNILERFSAQQFPDLHSELNLSSLELGDSALYFCASSGTGGYEQYFGPGTRLTVT.

V and J are TRBV10-1 and TRBJ2-7; 8 bases are shared with TRBD2. Per the germline V gene, CDR1 is WNHNN and CDR2 is SYGVQD (reference sequence). The CDR3 runs to 18 residues. The V and J ends lost 5 bases and 6 bases, in that order; junction bases with no gene match: 21. DNA for the CDR3: TGCGCCAGCAGTAACCCAAAACGGGAGGGCGAATCGGGGCTCGAGCAGTACTTC. This codes for CASSNPKREGESGLEQYF.

The chain employs TRBV27 and TRBJ2-1; D not resolved. The CDR3 extends over 13 amino acids. CDR1 MNHEY and CDR2 SMNVEV come from the germline V gene (reference sequence). V was cut by 6 bases and J by 0 bases, with 6 bases left in between. CDR3 protein: CASRPGSYNEQFF. In DNA, the CDR3 is TGTGCCAGCAGGCCCGGCTCCTACAATGAGCAGTTCTTC.

This sequence joins TRBV7-9 and TRBJ1-2; 8 bases align to TRBD1. The CDR3 has 14 residues. Unmatched junction bases numbered 5, after V lost 3 bases and J lost 5 bases. Looked up from germline, CDR1 is SEHNR and CDR2 is FQNEAQ (reference sequence). The CDR3 spells CASSFSTGGYGYTF. DNA for the CDR3: TGTGCCAGCAGCTTTTCAACAGGGGGATATGGCTACACCTTC.

The chain combines TRBV7-9 with TRBJ2-2; 7 nucleotides agree with TRBD1. This CDR3 comprises 15 residues. V trimming: 5 bases; J trimming: 4 bases; junction bases outside the gene matches: 7. Germline V gives CDR1 SEHNR, CDR2 FQNEAQ (reference sequence). The CDR3, as DNA: TGTGCCAGCAGCCAAGACAGGGCGATCACCGGGGAGCTGTTTTTT. It encodes CASSQDRAITGELFF.